The 16 T cell receptor beta chains below come from one sample, sequenced in a study of monozygotic twins with inflammatory bowel disease. Reprocessing the 5' RACE reads, TCRdb reports a single entry for every CDR3 protein and omits DNA. Here the sample table reports approximately 400,000 distinct CDR3 sequences. Sample: blood. These receptors were taken from a human donor with ulcerative colitis or Crohn's disease, or a healthy co-twin of an affected twin (not recorded which).

The chain couples TRBV6-6 to TRBJ1-6; TCRdb selects TRBD1, and the lack of DNA leaves this call unchecked. The germline V gene encodes CDR1 MNHNY and CDR2 SVGAGI (reference sequence). This CDR3 is 14 amino acids long. This CDR3 is CASSPPGQSSPLHF.

This chain joins TRBV7-6 and TRBJ2-3; TCRdb reports TRBD2, a call that lacks DNA to check it against. Looked up from germline, CDR1 is SGHVS and CDR2 is FNYEAQ. This CDR3 contains 17 residues. The CDR3 is CASSLYTSGRGTDTQYF.

This sequence joins TRBV6-6 and TRBJ2-7; TCRdb names TRBD2, which stays unverified in the absence of DNA. CDR1 MNHNY and CDR2 SVGAGI come from the germline V gene (reference sequence). The CDR3 covers 13 residues. Here the CDR3 reads CASARGSLGEQYF.

The chain couples TRBV7-6 to TRBJ2-1. The CDR3 has 14 amino acids. Germline assignment: CDR1 SGHVS and CDR2 FNYEAQ. CDR3 sequence reads: CASSLRQSYNEQFF.

The chain is built from TRBV11-1 and TRBJ2-7; the TCRdb call, TRBD1, lacks DNA for checking. The CDR3 length is 14 residues. Per the germline V gene, CDR1 is SGHAT and CDR2 is FQDESV (reference sequence). CDR3 region: CASSQAGAAYEQYF.

The chain joins TRBV11-2 to TRBJ2-7; TCRdb's D gene call, TRBD2, goes unchecked for lack of DNA. CDR3 length equals 13 residues. The germline gives CDR1 SGHAT, CDR2 FQNNGV. This chain's CDR3 is CASSLDMRDEQYF.

V usage is TRBV28 and J usage is TRBJ1-5. Germline CDR1 reads MDHEN; CDR2 reads SYDVKM. The CDR3 is 14 amino acids. CDR3 protein: CASSASLSNQPQHF. The full variable domain, with the rest looked up from reference TRBV28 and TRBJ1-5, is DVKVTQSSRYLVKRTGEKVFLECVQDMDHENMFWYRQDPGLGLRLIYFSYDVKMKEKGDIPEGYSVSREKKERFSLILESASTNQTSMYLCASSASLSNQPQHFGDGTRLSIL.

The V gene is TRBV28, the J gene TRBJ2-1; there is no DNA to check the TCRdb D call of TRBD2. There are 20 residues in the CDR3. From germline, CDR1 is MDHEN and CDR2 SYDVKM. This CDR3 is CASSKPALRRGLAEDNEQFF.

This rearrangement joins TRBV5-1 to TRBJ2-1; TCRdb reports TRBD1, a call that lacks DNA to check it against. Per the germline V gene, CDR1 is SGHRS and CDR2 is YFSETQ. The CDR3 length is 17 residues. CDR3 in amino acids: CASQGTGGSSSYNEQFF.

The chain uses TRBV5-1 and TRBJ2-3; lacking DNA, the TRBD2 call made by TCRdb goes unchecked. CDR1 and CDR2 (germline): SGHRS, YFSETQ. The CDR3 spans 18 residues. The chain's CDR3 is CASSLVPGTSGGGDTQYF.

The gene calls are TRBV9 and TRBJ2-5; the TCRdb D gene call, TRBD2, has no DNA to confirm it. The CDR3 covers 16 residues. Per the germline V gene, CDR1 is SGDLS and CDR2 is YYNGEE. The CDR3 sequence: CASSVAAGGPLEIQYF.

V and J are TRBV11-1 and TRBJ2-7. This CDR3 has 14 amino acids. The germline gives CDR1 SGHAT, CDR2 FQDESV (reference sequence). This CDR3 reads CASSLAVPPHEQYF.

V usage is TRBV6-5 and J usage is TRBJ1-1. Germline loops: CDR1 MNHEY, CDR2 SVGAGI. This CDR3 contains 13 residues. The CDR3 sequence is CASRALANTEAFF.

The rearrangement links TRBV20-1 to TRBJ2-7; the TRBD1 assignment by TCRdb is unverifiable without DNA. CDR1 and CDR2 (germline): DFQATT, SNEGSKA (reference sequence). CDR3 size: 11 residues. CDR3 residues: CSARPLYEQYF.

The CDR3 loop reads CAWSPAGVYGYTF. This sequence joins TRBV30 and TRBJ1-2; TCRdb indicates TRBD1, and absent DNA this call remains unverified. The CDR3 has 13 amino acids. Germline CDR1 is GTSNPN and CDR2 is SVGIG (reference sequence).

The chain couples TRBV7-2 to TRBJ2-1; TCRdb's assignment of TRBD2 cannot be checked, as there is no DNA. Germline CDR1 reads SGHTA; CDR2 reads FQGNSA. The CDR3 extends over 14 amino acids. CDR3 region: CASSSTGTAGRQFF.